This T cell receptor beta chain was identified during a study of cytomegalovirus exposure and HLA in healthy donors. Study-level findings and limits: One variant, a missense change in DCLRE1C, was linked in a later analysis to TCR beta V- and J-gene trimming. In a later analysis, at a false discovery rate of 0.05, some 17,000 TCR beta sequences were associated with HLA alleles. Within an earlier analysis, most TCR beta V segments proved productive either about 87% or about 30% of the time.

Among the donors, all were healthy bone marrow donors. Amplification used 60 Vbeta primers and 13 Jbeta primers. Data came from immunoSEQ multiplex PCR; TCRdb stores just in-frame clones and leaves some out. The sample has about 120,000 clones; around three quarters are singletons. As concerns this clone: Its antigen is as yet unknown.

Sequencing input: PBMCs. This TCR was sampled from a young man in good health and CMV-seropositive.

The CDR3 bases are TGTGCCAGCATACGTGGCAACTCCTACGAGCAGTACTTC. Its protein product is CASIRGNSYEQYF. V gene TRBV2 combines with J gene TRBJ2-7; the D is unclear. CDR1 is SNHLY and CDR2 is FYNNEI in the germline V gene. The CDR3 runs 13 residues. V was cut by 7 bases and J by 0 bases, with 10 bases left in between.